The following is a T cell receptor (beta chain) sequence with its context. The data were taken from a study of siplizumab effects on memory and regulatory T cells. The CDR3 runs to 14 residues. The germline CDR1 and CDR2 sequences are SGHRS and YFSETQ. The germline V and J ends were trimmed by 4 bases and 6 bases, with 16 bases remaining between them. The method was immunoSEQ multiplex PCR; TCRdb's version includes in-frame clones alone and lacks a portion of them. The table has more than 95,000 clones, 93% seen once; the top ten hold about 0.62%. The sequenced sample was Tregs sorted from blood. The chain combines TRBV5-1 with TRBJ1-2, with D perhaps TRBD1 (5 bases). This TCR derives from a human donor in good health. CDR3 protein: CASSPWGYRDGYTF. CDR3 nucleotide sequence: TGCGCCAGCAGCCCTTGGGGGTATAGGGATGGCTACACCTTC.